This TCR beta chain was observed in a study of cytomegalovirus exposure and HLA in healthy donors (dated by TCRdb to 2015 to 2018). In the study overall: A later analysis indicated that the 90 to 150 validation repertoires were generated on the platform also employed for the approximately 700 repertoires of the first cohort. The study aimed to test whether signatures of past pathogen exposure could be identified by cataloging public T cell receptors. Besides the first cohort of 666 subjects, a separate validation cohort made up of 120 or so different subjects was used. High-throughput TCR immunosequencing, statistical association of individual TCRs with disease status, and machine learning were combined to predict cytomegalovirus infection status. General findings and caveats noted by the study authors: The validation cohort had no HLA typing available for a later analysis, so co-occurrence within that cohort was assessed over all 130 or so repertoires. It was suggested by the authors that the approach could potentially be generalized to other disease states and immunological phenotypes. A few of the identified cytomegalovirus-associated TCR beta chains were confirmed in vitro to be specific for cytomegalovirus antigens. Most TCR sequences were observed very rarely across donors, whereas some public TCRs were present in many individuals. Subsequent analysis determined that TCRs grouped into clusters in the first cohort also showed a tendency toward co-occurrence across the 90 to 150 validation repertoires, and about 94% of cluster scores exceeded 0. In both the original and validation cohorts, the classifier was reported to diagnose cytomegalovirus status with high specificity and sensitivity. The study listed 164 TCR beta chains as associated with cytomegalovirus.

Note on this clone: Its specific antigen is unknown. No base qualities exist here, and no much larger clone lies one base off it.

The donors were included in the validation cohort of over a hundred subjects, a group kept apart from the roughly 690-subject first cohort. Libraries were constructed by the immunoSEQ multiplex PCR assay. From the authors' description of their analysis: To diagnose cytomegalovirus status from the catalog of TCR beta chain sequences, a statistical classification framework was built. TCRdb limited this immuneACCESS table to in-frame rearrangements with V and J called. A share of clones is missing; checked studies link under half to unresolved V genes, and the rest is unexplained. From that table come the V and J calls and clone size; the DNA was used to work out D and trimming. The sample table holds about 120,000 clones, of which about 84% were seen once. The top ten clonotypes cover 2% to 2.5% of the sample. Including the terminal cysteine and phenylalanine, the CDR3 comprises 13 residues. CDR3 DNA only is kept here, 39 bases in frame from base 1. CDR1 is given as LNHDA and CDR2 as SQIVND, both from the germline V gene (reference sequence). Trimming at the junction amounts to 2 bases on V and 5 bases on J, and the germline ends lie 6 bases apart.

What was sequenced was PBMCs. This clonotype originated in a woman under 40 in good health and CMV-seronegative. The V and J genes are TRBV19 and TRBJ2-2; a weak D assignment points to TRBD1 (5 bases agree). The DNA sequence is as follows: TGTGCCAGTAGTATACAGGGTACCGGGGAGCTGTTTTTT. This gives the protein CASSIQGTGELFF.